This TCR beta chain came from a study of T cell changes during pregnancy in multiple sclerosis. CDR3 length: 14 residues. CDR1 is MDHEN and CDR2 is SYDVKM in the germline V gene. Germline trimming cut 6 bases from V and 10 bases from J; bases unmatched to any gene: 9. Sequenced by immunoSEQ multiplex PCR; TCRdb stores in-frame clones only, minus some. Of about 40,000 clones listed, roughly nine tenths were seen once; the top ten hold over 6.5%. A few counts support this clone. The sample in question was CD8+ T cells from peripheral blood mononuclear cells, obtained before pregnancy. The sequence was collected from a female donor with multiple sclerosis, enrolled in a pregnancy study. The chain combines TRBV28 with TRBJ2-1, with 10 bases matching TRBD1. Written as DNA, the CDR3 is TGTGCCAGCAGCCAACCCGGGACAGGGGACGAGCAGTTCTTC. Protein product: CASSQPGTGDEQFF.